Listed below are T cell receptor beta chains from one sample, sequenced in a study of beta chain features in type 1 diabetes. Clones were sequenced by immunoSEQ multiplex PCR, and TCRdb holds only the in-frame ones, with some missing. The data hold under 400,000 clones, with roughly 12% observed a single time. Specimen: naive CD4+ T cells from blood. The receptors stem from a young man in good health. The CDR3 runs from the conserved cysteine through the conserved F or W. The D gene is left open where the match is weak. Clone size is shown for a subset of rows, as once, few, many or a class of expanded clone.

j_gene | abundance | v_gene | len | d_gene | CDR3nt | CDR3aa
TRBJ1-4 | few | TRBV5-4 | 13 | . | TGTGCCAGCAGCCTTGGAGGGGATGAAAAACTGTTTTTT | CASSLGGDEKLFF
TRBJ1-6 | . | TRBV7-9 | 15 | TRBD1 | TGTGCCAGCAGCTCACGACAGGGCCTTAATTCACCCCTCCACTTT | CASSSRQGLNSPLHF
TRBJ2-3 | few | TRBV7-9 | 17 | TRBD2 | TGTGCCAGCAGCTTAGCCACCAGGACTAGCGGGAGAGATACGCAGTATTTT | CASSLATRTSGRDTQYF
TRBJ1-5 | . | TRBV19 | 15 | . | TGTGCCAGTAGTAAAGGGGGGGCCGGCAATCAGCCCCAGCATTTT | CASSKGGAGNQPQHF
TRBJ1-2 | few | TRBV28 | 13 | TRBD1 | TGTGCCAGCATTTCCGGGACAGACTATGGCTACACCTTC | CASISGTDYGYTF
TRBJ1-5 | . | TRBV28 | 15 | . | TGTGCCAGCAGTTTGTACAGGGACGCCCATCAGCCCCAGCATTTT | CASSLYRDAHQPQHF
TRBJ2-3 | few | TRBV7-3 | 16 | TRBD2 | TGTGCCAGCAGCTTGACTAGCGGGGGCGCCTTAGATACGCAGTATTTT | CASSLTSGGALDTQYF
TRBJ1-3 | few | TRBV30 | 16 | . | TGTGCCTGGAGTACAGGGACCCAATACTCTGGAAACACCATATATTTT | CAWSTGTQYSGNTIYF
TRBJ1-1 | . | TRBV5-4 | 13 | . | TGTGCCAGCAGCTTGCTTTCGAACACTGAAGCTTTCTTT | CASSLLSNTEAFF
TRBJ1-1 | . | TRBV6-6 | 15 | . | TGTGCCAGCAGTTCCAGTAGGCAGGTGAACACTGAAGCTTTCTTT | CASSSSRQVNTEAFF
TRBJ1-5 | few | TRBV2 | 13 | . | TGTGCCAGCGCTTCTGCGGGACCTCAGCCCCAGCATTTT | CASASAGPQPQHF
TRBJ1-2 | . | TRBV4-2 | 15 | . | TGTGCCAGCAGCCAAGGGGGGGGCTATATCTATGGCTACACCTTC | CASSQGGGYIYGYTF
TRBJ2-1 | . | TRBV7-2 | 15 | TRBD1 | TGTGCCAGCAGCAACCCAGGGGGCACGTACAATGAGCAGTTCTTC | CASSNPGGTYNEQFF
TRBJ2-5 | . | TRBV19 | 13 | . | TGTGCCAGTAGTATTACACTAGAAGAGACCCAGTACTTC | CASSITLEETQYF
TRBJ1-1 | few | TRBV5-1 | 14 | . | TGCGCCAGCAGCTTGGCTCAACGGGAGAATGAAGCTTTCTTT | CASSLAQRENEAFF
TRBJ2-1 | few | TRBV2 | 15 | . | TGTGCCAGCAGTGCCCTGACAGGGGAGGGCAATGAGCAGTTCTTC | CASSALTGEGNEQFF
TRBJ1-2 | . | TRBV29-1 | 11 | . | TGCAGCGGCGGAGGGGACTATGGCTACACCTTC | CSGGGDYGYTF
TRBJ1-2 | . | TRBV18 | 13 | . | TGTGCCAGCTCACCAGGTGCCGGTTATGGCTACACCTTC | CASSPGAGYGYTF
TRBJ1-4 | . | TRBV7-9 | 14 | TRBD1 | TGTGCCAGCAGCACCGGGACAGTTAATGAAAAACTGTTTTTT | CASSTGTVNEKLFF
TRBJ2-7 | few | TRBV7-2 | 13 | . | TGTGCCAGCAGCCTAGGGGCCACGTACGAGCAGTACTTC | CASSLGATYEQYF
TRBJ2-7 | few | TRBV7-9 | 15 | TRBD1 | TGTGCCAGCAGCTCGGGCTTCAGGGGGTCGTACGAGCAGTACTTC | CASSSGFRGSYEQYF
TRBJ2-1 | few | TRBV5-1 | 16 | TRBD2 | TGCGCCAGCAGCTTGGGGCCTAGCGGACTCCGGAATGAGCAGTTCTTC | CASSLGPSGLRNEQFF
TRBJ2-6 | few | TRBV19 | 17 | . | TGTGCCAGTAGTAGGAGACAGGAGAGCTCTGGGGCCAACGTCCTGACTTTC | CASSRRQESSGANVLTF
TRBJ2-7 | few | TRBV9 | 15 | TRBD1 | TGTGCCAGCAGCGTAGATGGGACAGGAACCTACGAGCAGTACTTC | CASSVDGTGTYEQYF
TRBJ2-1 | few | TRBV19 | 16 | TRBD2 | TGTGCCAGTAGTATGGGCGGGGGGACCGTAAGAGGTGAGCAGTTCTTC | CASSMGGGTVRGEQFF
TRBJ2-1 | . | TRBV28 | 13 | . | TGTGCCGCCTCTAGGAGCTCCTACAATGAGCAGTTCTTC | CAASRSSYNEQFF
TRBJ1-4 | few | TRBV4-1 | 15 | . | TGCGCCAGCAGCCAAGAACAGCGCACAGGGGAAAAACTGTTTTTT | CASSQEQRTGEKLFF
TRBJ2-1 | . | TRBV30 | 20 | TRBD1 | TGTGCCTGGAGTGCCCTTGCCGGGACAGGGGGCCCCAATCTGGTCTCACATCAGTTCTTC | CAWSALAGTGGPNLVSHQFF
TRBJ1-1 | . | TRBV18 | 15 | . | TGTGCCAGCTCAGACCAGGACAGCCTGAACACTGAAGCTTTCTTT | CASSDQDSLNTEAFF
TRBJ1-6 | . | TRBV7-3 | 14 | TRBD1 | TGTGCCAGCAGCCCAGACAGGGGCGACTCACCCCTCCACTTT | CASSPDRGDSPLHF
TRBJ1-1 | few | TRBV7-9 | 13 | . | TGTGCCAGCAGCTTGCAGGGGAACACTGAAGCTTTCTTT | CASSLQGNTEAFF
TRBJ2-7 | few | TRBV6-5 | 15 | TRBD1 | TGTGCCAGCAGCCGGACAGGAGTCGCTCCCTACGAGCAGTACTTC | CASSRTGVAPYEQYF
TRBJ2-7 | . | TRBV19 | 14 | TRBD1 | TGTGCCAGTAGTACCGCAGGGGGATACTACGAGCAGTACTTC | CASSTAGGYYEQYF
TRBJ2-1 | many | TRBV4-3 | 13 | . | TGCGCCAGCAGCCTCATTAGCGGAAATGAGCAGTTCTTC | CASSLISGNEQFF
TRBJ1-2 | . | TRBV14 | 14 | TRBD1 | TGTGCCAGCAGCCCCCGGACAGGGGCCTATGGCTACACCTTC | CASSPRTGAYGYTF
TRBJ2-6 | many | TRBV7-3 | 13 | . | TGTGCCAGCAGTGTTAATGGGGCCAACGTCCTGACTTTC | CASSVNGANVLTF
TRBJ2-5 | few | TRBV6-5 | 14 | TRBD2 | TGTGCCAGCAGTTCCGGGGGGGCAGGAGAGACCCAGTACTTC | CASSSGGAGETQYF
TRBJ1-5 | . | TRBV18 | 13 | . | TGTGCCAGCTCACCTAGTCGCGATCAGCCCCAGCATTTT | CASSPSRDQPQHF
TRBJ1-2 | few | TRBV29-1 | 13 | . | TGCAGCGACCGCGGTCAGTATAACTATGGCTACACCTTC | CSDRGQYNYGYTF
TRBJ1-1 | few | TRBV28 | 11 | . | TGTGCCAGCAGTCCGAGCACTGAAGCTTTCTTT | CASSPSTEAFF
TRBJ2-3 | . | TRBV30 | 14 | TRBD2 | TGTGCCTGGGAGCGGGGGCCAAACACAGATACGCAGTATTTT | CAWERGPNTDTQYF
TRBJ1-2 | . | TRBV14 | 15 | TRBD1 | TGTGCCAGCAGCCAAGGTCAGGGGGGTAGCTACGGCTACACCTTC | CASSQGQGGSYGYTF
TRBJ2-7 | few | TRBV11-2 | 14 | TRBD2 | TGTGCCAGCAGCTCCCTAGCGGGAGCAGGCGAGCAGTACTTC | CASSSLAGAGEQYF
TRBJ2-1 | few | TRBV9 | 15 | TRBD2 | TGTGCCAGCAGCGTAGGGGCGGGGGGAGGTAATGAGCAGTTCTTC | CASSVGAGGGNEQFF
TRBJ2-3 | few | TRBV7-2 | 15 | TRBD2 | TGTGCCAGCAGCTCCCTAGCGGGGATCACAGATACGCAGTATTTT | CASSSLAGITDTQYF
TRBJ1-5 | few | TRBV18 | 16 | . | TGTGCCAGCTCACCATCGACAGTTTCCACAATCAAGCCCCAGCATTTT | CASSPSTVSTIKPQHF
TRBJ1-1 | . | TRBV5-1 | 15 | . | TGCGCCAGCAGCTTGGGTTCAGGGTGGAACACTGAAGCTTTCTTT | CASSLGSGWNTEAFF
TRBJ1-3 | . | TRBV30 | 13 | . | TGTGCCTGGATGTCGGGAACAGGGAACACCATATATTTT | CAWMSGTGNTIYF
TRBJ1-3 | . | TRBV4-2 | 15 | TRBD1 | TGTGCCAGCAGCCTGGACAGGGGAACTGGAAACACCATATATTTT | CASSLDRGTGNTIYF
TRBJ1-2 | few | TRBV7-9 | 16 | TRBD1 | TGTGCCAGCAGCCTAGGACAGGGGAGCACTAACTATGGCTACACCTTC | CASSLGQGSTNYGYTF
TRBJ2-2 | few | TRBV5-1 | 16 | . | TGCGCCAGCAGCTTAAACGGGGACACGAACACCGGGGAGCTGTTTTTT | CASSLNGDTNTGELFF
TRBJ2-3 | . | TRBV19 | 15 | . | TGTGCCAGTAGTATTGAGGGAACCTACACAGATACGCAGTATTTT | CASSIEGTYTDTQYF
TRBJ2-1 | . | TRBV5-1 | 15 | . | TGCGCCAGCAGCCCGGTGGTCCAAGGGGCTAATGAGCAGTTCTTC | CASSPVVQGANEQFF
TRBJ2-6 | few | TRBV7-7 | 15 | . | TGTGCTAGCAGCCCAGGGAATTCTGGGGCCAACGTCCTGACTTTC | CASSPGNSGANVLTF